The clone carrying this T cell receptor beta chain showed up just once. As yet, its antigen is unknown. TCRdb's table, derived via immunoSEQ multiplex PCR, lists solely in-frame clones and lacks some. The sample records about 140,000 clones, 88% being singletons. This record belongs to a study of T cell responses to AZD1222 COVID-19 vaccine. Study-level findings and limits: Among vaccine-associated CD4 TCRs, coverage spanned spike, with dominance at 160-218 and 743-854.

The sequencing used peripheral blood, collected on day 0 of AZD1222 vaccination. This sequence was found in an adult in good health.

Here the CDR3 reads CAWSNGGGVGGNTIYF. CDR3 nucleotides: TGTGCCTGGAGTAACGGCGGAGGGGTTGGCGGAAACACCATATATTTT. This chain connects TRBV30 to TRBJ1-3; the D gene is possibly TRBD1 (5 bases). CDR1 is GTSNPN, CDR2 SVGIG, per germline (reference sequence). Trimming removed 2 bases at V and 4 bases at J, with 18 bases between. The CDR3 has 16 residues.